This entry lists 26 T cell receptor beta chains sequenced from one sample in a study of shared clonotypes between healthy human individuals. Libraries were prepared by immunoSEQ multiplex PCR; TCRdb keeps only in-frame clonotypes and omits some of them. The profile shows millions of clones, around 94% of them singletons. The sample comprised naive CD4+ T cells sorted from blood. As to subset: CD45RA+ positively selected. The source of these receptors is a man between 18 and 35 years old in good health.

The rearrangement joins TRBV5-4 to TRBJ1-1, with D possibly matching TRBD1 (5 bases). Germline V lookup: CDR1 SGHNT, CDR2 YYREEE (reference sequence). The V and J ends lost 5 bases and 4 bases respectively, with 21 bases between them. This CDR3 contains 16 residues. DNA for the CDR3: TGTGCCAGCAGTTCTTTAGCTGGGGCGGTTGGCACTGAAGCTTTCTTT. It codes for CASSSLAGAVGTEAFF.

V usage is TRBV2 and J usage is TRBJ2-4; D unresolved. Trimming removed 3 bases at V and 8 bases at J, with 8 bases between. Germline V CDR1 and CDR2: SNHLY, FYNNEI. This CDR3 region has 12 residues. CDR3 protein: CASSDFGYIQYF. DNA of the CDR3: TGTGCCAGCAGTGACTTCGGGTACATTCAGTACTTC. The variable domain in full, with the rest retrieved from reference TRBV2 and TRBJ2-4, is EPEVTQTPSHQVTQMGQEVILRCVPISNHLYFYWYRQILGQKVEFLVSFYNNEISEKSEIFDDQFSVERPDGSNFTLKIRSTKLEDSAMYFCASSDFGYIQYFGAGTRLSVL.

This chain's CDR3 is CASSLWNTNYGYTF. CDR3 nucleotides: TGTGCCAGCAGCTTGTGGAATACTAACTATGGCTACACCTTC. The gene calls are TRBV5-4 and TRBJ1-2; D remains ambiguous. The V gene lost 1 base and the J gene lost 0 bases, with 7 bases spanning the gap. This CDR3 has 14 residues. CDR1 is SGHNT, CDR2 YYREEE, per germline (reference sequence). The variable domain in full, completed from reference TRBV5-4 and TRBJ1-2, reads ETGVTQSPTHLIKTRGQQVTLRCSSQSGHNTVSWYQQALGQGPQFIFQYYREEENGRGNFPPRFSGLQFPNYSSELNVNALELDDSALYLCASSLWNTNYGYTFGSGTRLTVV.

The chain recombines TRBV27 with TRBJ1-1; tentative D call: TRBD1 (5 bases). The V end lost 3 bases, the J end lost 7 bases, and 12 bases lay between the germline ends. The germline gives CDR1 MNHEY, CDR2 SMNVEV (reference sequence). This CDR3 is built from 13 residues. CDR3 in amino acids: CASSFGRGIEAFF. In DNA form, the CDR3 reads TGTGCCAGCAGTTTCGGACGGGGCATTGAAGCTTTCTTT.

The J gene is TRBJ2-4, the V gene TRBV6-1; TRBD2 agrees at 9 bases. The CDR3 is made up of 15 amino acids. V trimming: 4 bases; J trimming: 6 bases; junction bases outside the gene matches: 7. From germline, CDR1 is MNHNS and CDR2 SASEGT. CDR3: CASSVSSGSLNIQYF. The CDR3 DNA follows: TGTGCCAGCAGTGTGAGTAGCGGGAGCTTAAACATTCAGTACTTC.

The V and J genes are TRBV6-1 and TRBJ1-1, with a possible D match to TRBD1 (5 bases). Germline assignment: CDR1 MNHNS and CDR2 SASEGT. CDR3 length: 13 residues. V lost 7 bases, J lost 8 bases, and 17 bases lay in between. The CDR3 spells CASTLLAGGEAFF. DNA for the CDR3: TGTGCCAGCACCCTCCTGGCGGGGGGGGAAGCTTTCTTT.

This rearrangement joins TRBV9 to TRBJ2-7; maybe TRBD1 (5 bases). V gave up 3 bases and J gave up 0 bases, with 16 bases separating them. Per germline, CDR1 SGDLS and CDR2 YYNGEE. This CDR3 region has 16 residues. The CDR3 bases are TGTGCCAGCAGCGAAAAGGGGCCTAACTTCTCCTACGAGCAGTACTTC. It specifies CASSEKGPNFSYEQYF.

The rearrangement uses TRBV10-3 and TRBJ1-2; maybe TRBD1 (5 bases). Germline CDR1 reads ENHRY; CDR2 reads SYGVKD. V lost 4 bases, J lost 4 bases, and 10 bases lay in between. This CDR3 contains 13 residues. Written as DNA, the CDR3 is TGTGCCATCAGTGGACAGCAAACCTATGGCTACACCTTC. Protein: CAISGQQTYGYTF.

The chain is built from TRBV10-1 and TRBJ1-1, with D possibly TRBD1 on 5 matching bases. The CDR3 has 12 amino acids. Trimming took 5 bases from V and 6 from J, leaving 10 bases between them. The germline V gene encodes CDR1 WNHNN and CDR2 SYGVQD (reference sequence). The CDR3 reads CASSLDTSEAFF. CDR3 nucleotide sequence: TGCGCCAGCAGTTTGGACACGTCTGAAGCTTTCTTT.

V is TRBV27 and J is TRBJ2-3; 15 nucleotides align to TRBD2. CDR3 length: 17 residues. V gave up 6 bases and J gave up 5 bases; unmatched junction bases: 9. Germline lookup yields CDR1 MNHEY and CDR2 SMNVEV (reference sequence). CDR3 in DNA: TGTGCCAGCAGCCTCGGGACTAGCGGGAGGTTTAGAGATACGCAGTATTTT. Translating it yields CASSLGTSGRFRDTQYF.

The V call is TRBV12-5, the J call TRBJ1-6; D is unclear. The CDR3 totals 13 residues. Trimming stripped 1 base from V and 6 bases from J, with 4 bases between. Germline assignment: CDR1 LGHNT and CDR2 FRNRAP. CDR3 in amino acids: CASGLASNSPLHF. CDR3 nucleotide sequence: TGTGCTAGTGGTTTGGCGAGTAATTCACCCCTCCACTTT.

The J gene is TRBJ2-3, the V gene TRBV10-1, with TRBD1 matching 8 bases. This CDR3 region has 17 residues. Germline V CDR1 and CDR2: WNHNN, SYGVQD (reference sequence). Trimming removed 0 bases from V and 3 bases from J; junction bases left unmatched: 8. The CDR3 sequence: CASSESIGQGSTDTQYF. DNA of the CDR3: TGCGCCAGCAGTGAGTCGATCGGACAGGGATCGACAGATACGCAGTATTTT.

For the CDR3, the DNA is TGCGCCAGCAGCGTCGGGACAGGGAACTGGAAGCACGCAGATACGCAGTATTTT. This gives the protein CASSVGTGNWKHADTQYF. The V call is TRBV5-1, the J call TRBJ2-3; 9 bases map to TRBD1. Trimming at V came to 4 bases and at J to 4 bases, leaving 16 bases not matched to a gene. The CDR3 is 18 residues long. Germline V gene sequence: CDR1 SGHRS, CDR2 YFSETQ.

This sequence joins TRBV4-2 and TRBJ1-5; 8 bases fit TRBD1. The CDR3 sequence is 14 residues long. Losses at the gene ends were 4 bases for V and 3 bases for J; bases not matched to a gene: 2. Germline CDR1 and CDR2: LGHNA and YNFKEQ. CDR3: CASSRTGLNQPQHF. The CDR3 nucleotides are TGTGCCAGCAGCCGGACAGGGCTCAATCAGCCCCAGCATTTT.

V usage is TRBV25-1 and J usage is TRBJ1-5; TRBD1 agrees at 8 bases. J lost 1 base, V lost 8 bases, and 7 bases had no gene match. CDR1 is MGHDK, CDR2 SYGVNS, per germline. This CDR3 is built from 15 residues. The CDR3 DNA sequence: TGTGCCAGCTCCGCCACAGGGGGAAGCAATCAGCCCCAGCATTTT. It translates to CASSATGGSNQPQHF.

This chain uses TRBV29-1 with TRBJ2-7; D unresolved. The CDR3 has 9 amino acids. V was shortened by 3 bases and J by 5 bases, with 2 bases between the two germline ends. Germline V gene sequence: CDR1 SQVTM, CDR2 ANQGSEA. The CDR3 DNA sequence: TGCAGCGTTGATCACGAGCAGTACTTC. Translation gives CSVDHEQYF.

The V gene is TRBV10-3, the J gene TRBJ2-2, with a tentative D call TRBD1 (5 bases). Looked up from germline, CDR1 is ENHRY and CDR2 is SYGVKD. This CDR3 spans 16 amino acids. The V end was cut by 5 bases, the J end by 0 bases, with 13 bases between. Here the CDR3 reads CAISLTAYSNTGELFF. In DNA form, the CDR3 reads TGTGCCATCAGTTTGACAGCGTATTCGAACACCGGGGAGCTGTTTTTT.

The chain links TRBV2 to TRBJ2-5; 9 bases line up with TRBD2. V trimming: 6 bases; J trimming: 5 bases; junction bases outside the gene matches: 4. The germline CDR1 and CDR2 sequences are SNHLY and FYNNEI. The CDR3 loop spans 13 amino acids. The CDR3 coding sequence is TGTGCCAGCAGCGTAGCGGGAGTGGAGACCCAGTACTTC. Its translation is CASSVAGVETQYF.

This sequence joins TRBV2 and TRBJ2-7, with D perhaps matching TRBD2 (6 bases). Germline V gives CDR1 SNHLY, CDR2 FYNNEI. The CDR3 covers 14 residues. The ends were cut back, 9 bases at V and 5 bases at J, with 20 bases in the middle. CDR3: CASRREAVRNEQYF. The DNA of the CDR3 is TGTGCCAGTCGGAGGGAAGCAGTAAGGAACGAGCAGTACTTC.

This clone appeared a single time. The chain combines TRBV6-5 with TRBJ1-3; D is perhaps TRBD1 (5 bases). Germline V gene sequence: CDR1 MNHEY, CDR2 SVGAGI. The ends were cut back, 6 bases at V and 0 bases at J, with 9 bases in the middle. The CDR3 consists of 14 residues. The CDR3 sequence: CASRPTVSGNTIYF. CDR3 nucleotides: TGTGCCAGCAGACCGACAGTCTCTGGAAACACCATATATTTT.

V and J are TRBV2 and TRBJ1-6; the D gene is possibly TRBD1 (5 bases). Trimming stripped 5 bases from V and 7 bases from J, with 15 bases between. Germline CDR1 and CDR2: SNHLY and FYNNEI. The CDR3 sequence is 15 residues long. The CDR3 is CASSYSRAGNSPLHF. The DNA of the CDR3 is TGTGCCAGCAGTTACTCCAGGGCTGGCAATTCACCCCTCCACTTT.

This clone occurred a few times. V is TRBV14 and J is TRBJ1-6; tentatively, D is TRBD1 (6 bases). This CDR3 is built from 16 residues. Trimming took off 1 base at V and 2 bases at J, with 9 bases between the two ends. CDR1 and CDR2 from the germline V gene are SGHDN and FVKESK. Written as DNA, the CDR3 is TGTGCCAGCAGCCAAGTCAAGGGGGCCTATAATTCACCCCTCCACTTT. Translating gives CASSQVKGAYNSPLHF.

The chain recombines TRBV6-5 with TRBJ2-7, with 10 bases fitting TRBD2. The CDR3 length is 14 residues. With V trimmed by 6 bases and J by 2 bases, 4 bases remained unmatched. The V gene's germline CDR1 is MNHEY and CDR2 SVGAGI. The CDR3 bases are TGTGCCAGCAGGCGGGGGACTAGCGCCTACGAGCAGTACTTC. Its protein product is CASRRGTSAYEQYF.

This rearrangement joins TRBV15 to TRBJ2-5, with 7 bases fitting TRBD1. Looked up from germline, CDR1 is LNHNV and CDR2 is YYDKDF (reference sequence). CDR3 length: 15 amino acids. J was trimmed by 5 bases and V by 1 base; bases with no gene match: 7. CDR3 sequence: CATSRGQGRMETQYF. CDR3 DNA sequence: TGTGCCACCAGCAGAGGACAGGGCAGGATGGAGACCCAGTACTTC.

Comments on this clone: The same CDR3 arises from other DNA sequences in this sample as well. The chain carries TRBV10-2 and TRBJ1-1; a weak D match, TRBD1 (6 bases). Germline loops: CDR1 WSHSY, CDR2 SAAADI. This CDR3 region has 13 residues. Trimming removed 7 bases at V and 1 base at J, with 10 bases between. The chain's CDR3 is CASTRTENTEAFF. In nucleotides, the CDR3 is TGCGCCAGCACTAGGACAGAGAACACTGAAGCTTTCTTT.

The rearrangement links TRBV2 to TRBJ2-1; D call uncertain. This CDR3 is built from 15 residues. V was shortened by 4 bases and J by 9 bases, with 19 bases between the two germline ends. The V gene's germline CDR1 is SNHLY and CDR2 FYNNEI. DNA of the CDR3: TGTGCCAGCAGTGCCTCCGGGCCACCCACCGCTGAGCAGTTCTTC. The encoded protein is CASSASGPPTAEQFF.